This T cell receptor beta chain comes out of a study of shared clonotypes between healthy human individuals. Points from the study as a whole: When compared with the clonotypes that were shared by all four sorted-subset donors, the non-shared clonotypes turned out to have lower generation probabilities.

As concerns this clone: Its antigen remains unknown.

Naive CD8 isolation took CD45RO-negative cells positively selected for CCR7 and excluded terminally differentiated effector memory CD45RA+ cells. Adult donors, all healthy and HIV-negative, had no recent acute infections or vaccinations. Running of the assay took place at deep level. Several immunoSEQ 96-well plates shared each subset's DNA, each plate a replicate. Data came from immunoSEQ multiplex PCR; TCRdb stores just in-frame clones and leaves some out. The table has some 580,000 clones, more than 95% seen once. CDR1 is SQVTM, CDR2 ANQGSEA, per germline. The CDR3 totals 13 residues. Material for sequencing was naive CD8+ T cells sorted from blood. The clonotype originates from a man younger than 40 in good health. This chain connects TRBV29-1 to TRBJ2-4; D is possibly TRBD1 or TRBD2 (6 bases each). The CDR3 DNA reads TGCAGTGGGATGGGGGGCGCAAAAAACATTCAGTACTTC. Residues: CSGMGGAKNIQYF.